Following are 16 T cell receptor beta chains from one sample sequenced in a study of shared clonotypes between healthy human individuals. Clones were read by immunoSEQ multiplex PCR, and TCRdb kept only the in-frame ones, dropping some. In the table there are roughly 2 million clones, around 95% of which are singletons. The sequenced material came from naive CD4+ T cells sorted from blood. Subset: CD45RA+ positively selected. These receptors were collected from a man aged 18 to 29 in good health.

V gene TRBV25-1 combines with J gene TRBJ1-2, with D possibly being TRBD1 (6 bases). Deletions cut 4 bases from V and 7 bases from J, with 16 bases between. This CDR3 is 14 amino acids long. Germline V gene data show CDR1 as MGHDK and CDR2 as SYGVNS. CDR3 protein: CASSGTGRGPGYTF. DNA for the CDR3: TGTGCCAGCAGTGGAACAGGGCGGGGTCCTGGCTACACCTTC.

J is TRBJ1-3 and V is TRBV9, with D possibly being TRBD1 (6 bases). This CDR3 is 17 amino acids long. CDR1 and CDR2 from the germline V gene are SGDLS and YYNGEE. V lost 0 bases and J lost 0, with 13 bases in between. The CDR3 protein is CASSVVGDRFSGNTIYF. Written as DNA, the CDR3 is TGTGCCAGCAGCGTAGTGGGAGACAGGTTCTCTGGAAACACCATATATTTT.

This chain joins TRBV7-9 and TRBJ1-1; no reliable D call. There are 13 residues in the CDR3. The V and J ends lost 1 base and 4 bases respectively, with 7 bases between them. Per germline, CDR1 SEHNR and CDR2 FQNEAQ (reference sequence). CDR3 sequence (DNA): TGTGCCAGCAGCTTAGACTCGCTCACTGAAGCTTTCTTT. As protein: CASSLDSLTEAFF.

The V and J genes are TRBV11-3 and TRBJ2-3; TRBD2 matches at 9 bases. The germline CDR1 and CDR2 sequences are SGHNT and YENEEA. V dropped 1 base and J dropped 6; count of bases not matched to a gene: 5. The CDR3 is made up of 15 amino acids. The CDR3 region is CASSLGGLARDTQYF. The CDR3 DNA reads TGTGCCAGCAGCTTAGGGGGACTAGCCCGGGATACGCAGTATTTT.

The rearrangement uses TRBV5-1 and TRBJ1-6; no reliable D call. Germline CDR1 reads SGHRS; CDR2 reads YFSETQ. Trimming pared 1 base from V and 9 bases from J, leaving 11 bases between. There are 14 residues in the CDR3. CDR3 bases: TGCGCCAGCAGCTTGAGAAGCTTTAGTTCACCCCTCCACTTT. This translates into CASSLRSFSSPLHF.

The rearrangement joins TRBV10-3 to TRBJ2-3; no reliable D call. Germline lookup yields CDR1 ENHRY and CDR2 SYGVKD. CDR3 length equals 13 residues. The V gene lost 6 bases and the J gene lost 8 bases, with 15 bases spanning the gap. The chain's CDR3 is CAIRETEPSTQYF. The CDR3, as DNA: TGTGCCATCAGGGAGACTGAGCCAAGTACGCAGTATTTT.

A note on this clone: In the same sample, other DNA sequences code for this CDR3. The J gene is TRBJ2-3, the V gene TRBV10-3; D may match TRBD1 or TRBD2 (5 bases each). CDR3 length: 13 residues. Germline V gene lookup returns CDR1 ENHRY and CDR2 SYGVKD. The germline V and J ends were trimmed by 6 bases and 3 bases, with 10 bases remaining between them. CDR3 region: CAIRGDPTDTQYF. The CDR3 DNA reads TGTGCCATCAGGGGGGACCCGACAGATACGCAGTATTTT.

The chain has TRBV5-1 and TRBJ2-7; D is unresolved. This CDR3 spans 15 amino acids. V lost 1 base to trimming and J lost 5 bases, with 16 bases between them. Germline V gives CDR1 SGHRS, CDR2 YFSETQ. Written as DNA, the CDR3 is TGCGCCAGCAGCTTGCAACCGGGCGGCCGGGACGAGCAGTACTTC. Protein product: CASSLQPGGRDEQYF.

Details on this clone: The same CDR3 arises from other DNA sequences in this sample as well. The rearrangement links TRBV18 to TRBJ2-5; D unresolved. The germline gives CDR1 KGHSH, CDR2 LQKENI. The CDR3 is made up of 12 amino acids. Deletions cut 3 bases from V and 0 bases from J, with 2 bases between. CDR3 residues: CASSPYQETQYF. DNA for the CDR3: TGTGCCAGCTCACCTTACCAAGAGACCCAGTACTTC.

The chain joins TRBV18 to TRBJ2-3; D is possibly TRBD2 (5 bases). CDR3 size: 15 residues. V was pared by 3 bases and J by 2 bases, with 12 bases between. Germline lookup yields CDR1 KGHSH and CDR2 LQKENI. This chain's CDR3 is CASSPGNGNTDTQYF. The CDR3 nucleotides are TGTGCCAGCTCACCGGGAAACGGGAACACAGATACGCAGTATTTT. Drawing the rest from reference TRBV18 and TRBJ2-3, the complete variable domain is NAGVMQNPRHLVRRRGQEARLRCSPMKGHSHVYWYRQLPEEGLKFMVYLQKENIIDESGMPKERFSAEFPKEGPSILRIQQVVRGDSAAYFCASSPGNGNTDTQYFGPGTRLTVL.

This rearrangement joins TRBV28 to TRBJ1-5; D possibly corresponds to TRBD1 (5 bases). From germline, CDR1 is MDHEN and CDR2 SYDVKM. CDR3 length: 13 residues. Trimming took off 2 bases at V and 5 bases at J, with 7 bases between the two ends. The DNA of the CDR3 is TGTGCCAGCAGTTTAAAGGGGCATCAGCCCCAGCATTTT. The encoded protein is CASSLKGHQPQHF.

The V and J genes are TRBV4-1 and TRBJ1-5; the D is unclear. Germline loops: CDR1 MGHRA, CDR2 YSYEKL. This CDR3 region has 17 residues. The ends were cut back, 3 bases at V and 2 bases at J, with 17 bases in the middle. The CDR3 DNA follows: TGCGCCAGCAGCCACCCTGTGGCAGAGAGGCGCAATCAGCCCCAGCATTTT. Protein sequence: CASSHPVAERRNQPQHF.

V usage is TRBV19 and J usage is TRBJ1-1; 8 bases line up with TRBD1. Germline V gives CDR1 LNHDA, CDR2 SQIVND (reference sequence). The junction had 9 bases not matched to a gene; V was cut back by 5 bases and J by 1 base. The CDR3 is 16 residues long. This chain's CDR3 is CASSFSTGTGNTEAFF. In DNA form, the CDR3 reads TGTGCCAGTAGTTTTTCGACCGGGACAGGGAACACTGAAGCTTTCTTT.

This chain connects TRBV5-6 to TRBJ1-1; D unresolved. The V end lost 0 bases, the J end lost 0 bases, and 12 bases lay between the germline ends. The CDR3 length is 16 residues. Germline loops: CDR1 SGHDT, CDR2 YYEEEE. CDR3 residues: CASSLGQKFMNTEAFF. The CDR3 region has the DNA TGTGCCAGCAGCTTGGGTCAGAAATTCATGAACACTGAAGCTTTCTTT.

For this clone: The same CDR3 also results from other DNA sequences found in this sample. The V call is TRBV5-1, the J call TRBJ2-7; no firm D call. The V gene lost 0 bases and the J gene lost 0 bases, with 7 bases spanning the gap. The germline V gene has CDR1 SGHRS and CDR2 YFSETQ. The length of the CDR3 is 14 residues. The CDR3 region is CASSLGSGSYEQYF. The CDR3 region has the DNA TGCGCCAGCAGCTTGGGGTCGGGCTCCTACGAGCAGTACTTC.

This chain connects TRBV5-4 to TRBJ2-2; 9 bases are shared with TRBD1. J lost 0 bases, V lost 3 bases, and 15 bases had no gene match. Looked up from germline, CDR1 is SGHNT and CDR2 is YYREEE (reference sequence). The CDR3 is made up of 20 amino acids. The CDR3 DNA follows: TGTGCCAGCAGCTCGGGGTACAGGGGGCGTTCCCCCGCGAACACCGGGGAGCTGTTTTTT. Protein sequence: CASSSGYRGRSPANTGELFF.